This T cell receptor (beta chain) is drawn from a study of blood T cell repertoires in COVID-19. This table comes from immunoSEQ multiplex PCR, and its TCRdb copy is limited to in-frame clones, with some not included. The sample contains fewer than 250,000 clones, about four fifths of which appear only once. This clone was picked up a small number of times. The sequence was obtained from a middle-aged woman who had been exposed to COVID-19. Sequencing input: PBMCs or T cells enriched from blood (not recorded which).

The CDR3, as DNA: TGTGCCAGTACAGGGGGCGGCAATCAGCCCCAGCATTTT. This gives the protein CASTGGGNQPQHF. This chain uses TRBV19 with TRBJ1-5, with 8 bases lining up with TRBD1. From germline, CDR1 is LNHDA and CDR2 SQIVND (reference sequence). The CDR3 contains 13 residues. The junction had 1 base not matched to a gene; V was cut back by 7 bases and J by 2 bases.